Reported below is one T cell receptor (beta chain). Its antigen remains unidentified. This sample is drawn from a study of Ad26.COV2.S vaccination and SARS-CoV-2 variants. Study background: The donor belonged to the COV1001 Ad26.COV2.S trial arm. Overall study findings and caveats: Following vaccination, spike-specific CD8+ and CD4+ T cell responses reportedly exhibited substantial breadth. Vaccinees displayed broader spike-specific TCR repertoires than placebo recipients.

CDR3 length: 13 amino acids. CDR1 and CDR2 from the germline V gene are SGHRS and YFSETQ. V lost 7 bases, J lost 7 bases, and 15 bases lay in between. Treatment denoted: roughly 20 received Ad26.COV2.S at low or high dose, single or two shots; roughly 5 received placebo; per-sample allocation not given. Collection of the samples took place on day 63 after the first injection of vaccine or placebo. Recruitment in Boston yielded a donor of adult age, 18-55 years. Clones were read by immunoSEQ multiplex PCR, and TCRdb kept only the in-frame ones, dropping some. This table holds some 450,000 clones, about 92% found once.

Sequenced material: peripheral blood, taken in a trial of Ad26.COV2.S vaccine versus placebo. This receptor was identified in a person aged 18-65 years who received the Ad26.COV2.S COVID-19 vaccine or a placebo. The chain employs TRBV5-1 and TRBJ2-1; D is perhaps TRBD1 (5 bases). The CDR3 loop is CASGVGPLNEQFF. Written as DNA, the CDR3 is TGCGCCAGCGGAGTGGGGCCCCTAAATGAGCAGTTCTTC.